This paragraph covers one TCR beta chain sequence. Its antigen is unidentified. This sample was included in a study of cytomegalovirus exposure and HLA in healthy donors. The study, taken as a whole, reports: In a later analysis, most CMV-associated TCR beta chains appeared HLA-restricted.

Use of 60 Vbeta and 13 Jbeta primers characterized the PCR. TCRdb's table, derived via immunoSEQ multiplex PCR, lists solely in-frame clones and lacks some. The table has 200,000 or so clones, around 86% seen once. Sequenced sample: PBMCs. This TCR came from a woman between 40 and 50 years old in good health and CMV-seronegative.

CDR3 sequence reads: CASSPPGTGGRYGYTF. CDR3 sequence (DNA): TGTGCCAGCTCACCACCTGGGACAGGGGGCCGCTATGGCTACACCTTC. The rearrangement links TRBV18 to TRBJ1-2, with 12 nucleotides matching TRBD1. Germline V gene sequence: CDR1 KGHSH, CDR2 LQKENI. The CDR3 is 16 amino acids. V dropped 0 bases and J dropped 4; count of bases not matched to a gene: 3.